Presented here are 9 T cell receptor beta chains from one specimen sequenced in a study of CD8 T cells in ankylosing spondylitis. Findings and limits, study-wide: Blood from ankylosing spondylitis patients appeared to carry a characteristic roughly 8-variant TCR beta motif.

These receptors are not linked to any known antigen. TCRdb fed the 5' RACE reads into MiXCR, producing one record per CDR3 protein. The sample carries 750,000 to 850,000 distinct CDR3 sequences, over 9.5% recorded once. Sequencing was performed on blood, either unsorted or a sorted T cell fraction (not recorded which). These receptors all stem from a male donor with ankylosing spondylitis.

In this sample, this clonotype turned up many times. V usage is TRBV20-1 and J usage is TRBJ1-3; D is uncertain. Germline-derived CDR1 and CDR2 are DFQATT and SNEGSKA (reference sequence). V lost 2 bases and J 2 bases, leaving 4 bases between the germline ends. The CDR3 length is 12 residues. CDR3 region: CSARLPGNTIYF. DNA for the CDR3: TGCAGTGCTAGACTGCCTGGAAACACCATATATTTT.

In this sample, this clonotype turned up many times. This chain links TRBV20-1 with TRBJ2-2, with TRBD2 matching over 8 bases. This CDR3 region has 16 residues. V lost 0 bases and J lost 5; bases outside the gene matches: 8. The germline CDR1 and CDR2 sequences are DFQATT and SNEGSKA (reference sequence). In nucleotides, the CDR3 is TGCAGTGCTAGAGATCGAAGCGGGAGCGGTACCGGGGAGCTGTTTTTT. Translating it yields CSARDRSGSGTGELFF.

V is TRBV6-2 or TRBV6-3 and J is TRBJ1-4, with no clear D. There are 14 residues in the CDR3. CDR1 is MNHEY, CDR2 SVGEGT, per germline. The germline V and J ends were trimmed by 6 bases and 8 bases, with 16 bases remaining between them. CDR3 protein: CASRPSDEREKLFF. Here the CDR3 DNA reads TGTGCCAGCAGACCCTCCGATGAAAGGGAAAAACTGTTTTTT.

This clonotype was counted ten times or more. V is TRBV20-1 and J is TRBJ2-5; tentatively, D is TRBD1 (6 bases). Germline-derived CDR1 and CDR2 are DFQATT and SNEGSKA (reference sequence). V lost 4 bases and J 5 bases, leaving 20 bases between the germline ends. The CDR3 contains 15 residues. CDR3: CSAKASGTSKETQYF. CDR3 in DNA: TGCAGTGCTAAAGCCTCCGGGACAAGTAAGGAGACCCAGTACTTC.

This clonotype was observed a handful of times. The chain carries TRBV4-3 and TRBJ2-7; tentative D call: TRBD1 (6 bases). V was cut by 0 bases and J by 4 bases, with 16 bases left in between. The CDR3 sequence is 16 residues long. Germline V gives CDR1 LGHNA, CDR2 YSLEER. The CDR3 loop reads CASSQDLRGLVYEQYF. DNA for the CDR3: TGCGCCAGCAGCCAAGATCTGAGGGGGTTGGTTTACGAGCAGTACTTC.

The chain is built from TRBV20-1 and TRBJ2-1, with 12 bases identical to TRBD2. This CDR3 has 16 amino acids. Germline-derived CDR1 and CDR2 are DFQATT and SNEGSKA (reference sequence). The junction had 4 bases not matched to a gene; V was cut back by 1 base and J by 3 bases. Here the CDR3 DNA reads TGCAGTGCTAGAGCTAGCGGGAGGGTATACTACAATGAGCAGTTCTTC. It yields the protein CSARASGRVYYNEQFF.

This clonotype was seen a few times. The gene calls are TRBV5-1 and TRBJ1-1; tentatively, D is TRBD1 (6 bases). Trimming took off 4 bases at V and 0 bases at J, with 10 bases between the two ends. The CDR3 is made up of 14 amino acids. CDR1 and CDR2 from the germline V gene are SGHRS and YFSETQ. CDR3 DNA sequence: TGCGCCAGCAGCATGGGACATATGAACACTGAAGCTTTCTTT. Translating gives CASSMGHMNTEAFF.

This chain uses TRBV5-1 with TRBJ1-2, with a possible D match to TRBD1 (6 bases). Trimming cost V 4 bases and J 6 bases, with 22 bases left between them. This CDR3 spans 16 amino acids. CDR1 is SGHRS, CDR2 YFSETQ, per germline. The CDR3 here is CASSPRPTGSRDGYTF. The CDR3 DNA is TGCGCCAGCAGCCCCCGTCCGACAGGCTCCAGGGATGGCTACACCTTC.

There are many counts of this clonotype. The chain employs TRBV29-1 and TRBJ2-4; unclear D gene. V was clipped by 4 bases and J by 0 bases, with 4 bases between them. The CDR3 has 12 residues. The germline V gene encodes CDR1 SQVTM and CDR2 ANQGSEA. The CDR3 DNA reads TGCAGCGTTGCTCTAGCCAAAAACATTCAGTACTTC. It specifies CSVALAKNIQYF.